In this sample, the clone carrying this TCR beta chain turned up a few times. This specimen belongs to a study of T cells in Graves' hyperthyroidism and ophthalmopathy. The V gene lost 0 bases and the J gene lost 8 bases, with 14 bases spanning the gap. The CDR3 totals 14 residues. Germline loops: CDR1 SGHRS, CDR2 YFSETQ. The source material, RNA transcripts, was used to amplify TCR beta CDR3 regions. HTBI primers were employed in a first-round RT-PCR of the TCR CDR3. TCRdb recomputed calls from the multiplex PCR reads with MiXCR, one row per CDR3 protein. The data hold almost 500,000 distinct CDR3 sequences, with around a fifth observed a single time.

This TCR was sampled from a woman aged 70 to 79 with Graves' ophthalmopathy. The chain couples TRBV5-1 to TRBJ1-2; the D gene is possibly TRBD1 (6 bases). Sequences were obtained from blood. This chain's CDR3 is CASSLGDNEAGYTF. The CDR3 nucleotides read TGCGCCAGCAGCTTGGGGGACAACGAGGCGGGCTACACCTTC. Supplemented by reference TRBV5-1 and TRBJ1-2, the full variable domain reads KAGVTQTPRYLIKTRGQQVTLSCSPISGHRSVSWYQQTPGQGLQFLFEYFSETQRNKGNFPGRFSGRQFSNSRSEMNVSTLELGDSALYLCASSLGDNEAGYTFGSGTRLTVV.